The present T cell receptor (beta chain) was sequenced within a study of cytomegalovirus exposure and HLA in healthy donors. Turning to the study itself: Around 200 million T cells yielded roughly 100 million unique TCR beta sequences, as an earlier analysis found.

Study-level results: A later look showed TCR association rates differing by HLA locus, highest for DRB1 and lowest for HLA-C.

Comment on this clone: Its cognate antigen is unknown. Other DNA sequences in this sample translate to the same CDR3.

The primer mix had 60 Vbeta and 13 Jbeta primers. Here immunoSEQ multiplex PCR was the method, and the copy in TCRdb shows in-frame clones only, minus some. The sample includes about 190,000 clones, roughly 80% of them seen just once. This TCR was recovered from a man in his forties or fifties in good health and CMV-seropositive. Material for sequencing was PBMCs.

CDR3 amino acids: CASSLSGGNQPQHF. The DNA for the CDR3 is TGTGCCAGCAGCTTATCAGGGGGCAATCAGCCCCAGCATTTT. The chain carries TRBV7-9 and TRBJ1-5; a weak D match, TRBD1 (6 bases). V lost 2 bases, J lost 2 bases, and 7 bases lay in between. The CDR3 length is 14 residues. CDR1 SEHNR and CDR2 FQNEAQ come from the germline V gene (reference sequence).